Shown below are 30 T cell receptor beta chains from a single sample sequenced in a study of tumor and adjacent non-tumor tissue in lung cancer. No cell sorting was done before RNA was extracted from the tissue. The library came from three nested PCR rounds adapted from ARM-PCR protocols. Using its own MiXCR run on the multiplex PCR reads, TCRdb lists one record per CDR3 protein. The table shows 60,000 to 85,000 distinct CDR3 sequences, with around 73% occurring only once. Specimen: lung tumor tissue. The receptors originated from a man aged 55 to 70 with non-small cell lung cancer.

This clonotype was seen just once. The V and J genes are TRBV7-9 and TRBJ2-7, with TRBD2 matching 9 bases. Per germline, CDR1 SEHNR and CDR2 FQNEAQ (reference sequence). The J segment lost 7 bases and the V segment lost 9 bases, leaving 13 bases of the junction unmatched. This CDR3 has 14 residues. The CDR3 reads CARSGGTSRSEQYF. Here the CDR3 DNA reads TGTGCCAGGAGTGGGGGGACTAGCCGGTCTGAGCAGTACTTC.

On this clonotype itself: One end of the junction fails to match germline, which may point to a read error. The rearrangement uses TRBV12-3 or TRBV12-4 and TRBJ2-1; the D gene is possibly TRBD2 (5 bases). The CDR3 is 14 residues long. The CDR3 spells CVSSLYKAGDEQFF. The CDR3 coding sequence is TGTGTCAGCAGTTTGTACAAGGCGGGCGATGAGCAGTTCTTC.

Of note for this clonotype: Germline and junction disagree at one end, which may indicate a read error. V gene TRBV7-9 combines with J gene TRBJ1-1; D not resolved. The CDR3 is 13 amino acids. Germline-derived CDR1 and CDR2 are SEHNR and FQNEAQ (reference sequence). As DNA, the CDR3 is TGTGCCAGCAGCTTAGGGTTTAACACTGAAGCTTCCTTT. Translation: CASSLGFNTEASF.

CDR3 nucleotide sequence: TGCAGCGTTGAAGATTTGACAGGGAAACACACTCAGTACTTC. Protein sequence: CSVEDLTGKHTQYF. V is TRBV29-1 and J is TRBJ2-4, with 7 bases matching TRBD1. The CDR3 sequence is 14 residues long. Germline V gene sequence: CDR1 SQVTM, CDR2 ANQGSEA. V lost 0 bases and J lost 12; bases outside the gene matches: 11. Complete variable domain (other parts from reference TRBV29-1 and TRBJ2-4): SAVISQKPSRDICQRGTSLTIQCQVDSQVTMMFWYRQQPGQSLTLIATANQGSEATYESGFVIDKFPISRPNLTFSTLTVSNMSPEDSSIYLCSVEDLTGKHTQYFGAGTRLSVL.

The chain carries TRBV20-1 and TRBJ1-1; D ambiguous. CDR3 length equals 14 residues. V was clipped by 6 bases and J by 5 bases, with 19 bases between them. From germline, CDR1 is DFQATT and CDR2 SNEGSKA (reference sequence). The CDR3 DNA reads as TGCAGTGCCAGAAATCCGGGGTCAGGAACTGAAGCTTTCTTT. It encodes CSARNPGSGTEAFF.

With respect to this clonotype: Likely a read error: the CDR3 ends without its conserved phenylalanine or tryptophan. Because the CDR3's place on the DNA is in doubt, the DNA is left out and the CDR3 is given as listed by TCRdb. The V gene is TRBV11-2, the J gene TRBJ2-1; TRBD2 is the table's D call and was not checked against the DNA. A total of 15 residues make up the CDR3, ends included. CDR1 is SGHAT and CDR2 is FQNNGV in the germline V gene. CDR3: CDSSLPAVGLNEQFL.

Details on this clonotype: The junction departs from the called germline gene at one end, perhaps through a read error. The chain's CDR3 is CITSSILAGATYNEQFF. DNA of the CDR3: TGCATTACTAGTAGCATACTAGCGGGAGCTACCTATAATGAGCAGTTCTTC. The gene calls are TRBV20-1 and TRBJ2-1; TRBD2 matches at 11 bases. Germline CDR1 reads DFQATT; CDR2 reads SNEGSKA (reference sequence). This CDR3 spans 17 amino acids.

A single count supports this clonotype. V usage is TRBV12-3 or TRBV12-4 and J usage is TRBJ2-5; TRBD2 aligns across 8 bases. The CDR3 spans 17 residues. After removal of 5 bases from V and 5 bases from J, the junction contained 16 bases not matched to a gene. The CDR3, as DNA: TGTGCCAGCAGTCCAGGGACTAGTCACCCGTCTTCGGAGACCCAGTACTTC. Its protein product is CASSPGTSHPSSETQYF.

This clonotype was observed a few times. The final CDR3 position lacks the conserved phenylalanine or tryptophan, pointing to a likely read error. This chain uses TRBV29-1 with TRBJ2-7; possibly TRBD2 for D (5 bases). The CDR3 has 14 amino acids. Germline CDR1 SQVTM, CDR2 ANQGSEA. CDR3 in amino acids: CSVEWTDHPYEQYY. The CDR3 DNA is TGTAGCGTTGAATGGACCGACCATCCCTACGAGCAGTACTAC.

About this clonotype itself: The junction departs from germline at one end; a sequencing error may be responsible. The chain links TRBV5-6 to TRBJ1-1; TRBD1 aligns across 7 bases. Looked up from germline, CDR1 is SGHDT and CDR2 is YYEEEE. CDR3 size: 14 residues. CDR3 amino acids: CVSSLVQGTTEAFF. CDR3 bases: TGTGTCAGCAGCTTGGTACAGGGGACCACTGAAGCTTTCTTT.

In its sample, this clonotype was seen many times. V usage is TRBV11-2 and J usage is TRBJ2-7; possible D gene TRBD1, 6 bases. CDR1 and CDR2 from the germline V gene are SGHAT and FQNNGV. This CDR3 contains 14 residues. Deletions cut 5 bases from V and 0 bases from J, with 11 bases between. In DNA form, the CDR3 reads TGTGCCAGCAGCCGGGACACCTTCTCCTACGAGCAGTACTTC. Its translation: CASSRDTFSYEQYF.

This clonotype rates as medium-sized (0.01 to 0.1%). V usage is TRBV6-1 and J usage is TRBJ2-5, with unresolved D. CDR1 is MNHNS and CDR2 is SASEGT in the germline V gene. Trimming cost V 5 bases and J 5 bases, with 9 bases left between them. This CDR3 is 12 amino acids long. Here the CDR3 reads CASSIKGETQYF. In DNA form, the CDR3 reads TGTGCCAGCAGTATTAAAGGGGAGACCCAGTACTTC.

This clonotype was seen ten or more times. A much larger clone is a single base away; this may be a read error. The chain couples TRBV5-5 to TRBJ2-2, with TRBD2 as a possible D gene (5 bases). Germline V gene lookup returns CDR1 SGHKS and CDR2 YYEKEE (reference sequence). This CDR3 contains 14 residues. CDR3 loop: CASSKNQNTGELLF. The DNA of the CDR3 is TGTGCCAGCAGCAAGAACCAGAACACCGGGGAGCTGCTTTTT.

With regard to this clonotype: The junction shows a germline mismatch at one end, possibly a read error. The chain uses TRBV29-1 and TRBJ2-1, with a weak D call TRBD2 (5 bases). The germline V gene has CDR1 SQVTM and CDR2 ANQGSEA. The CDR3 totals 14 residues. CDR3 in amino acids: CSVGKTSSYNEHFF. The CDR3 region has the DNA TGTAGCGTTGGTAAGACTTCCTCCTACAATGAGCACTTCTTC.

The V call is TRBV6-1, the J call TRBJ1-1; no firm D call. The germline V and J ends were trimmed by 4 bases and 4 bases, with 13 bases remaining between them. Germline V gives CDR1 MNHNS, CDR2 SASEGT. This CDR3 is 14 amino acids long. The CDR3 nucleotides are TGTGCCAGCAGTGGAACCCCAGACGCCACTGAAGCTTTCTTT. Its protein product is CASSGTPDATEAFF.

Notes on this clonotype: Sequence at one end of the junction differs from germline and may be a read error. V gene TRBV6-1 combines with J gene TRBJ1-5; D is unresolved. The CDR3 loop spans 15 amino acids. CDR1 and CDR2 from the germline V gene are MNHNS and SASEGT. CDR3 DNA: TGTGCCAGCAGTGAAGTGCCGAAAAGCAATCAGCCCCACCATTTT. Protein product: CASSEVPKSNQPHHF.

This clonotype has just one count. Germline and junction disagree at one end, which may indicate a read error. V is TRBV29-1 and J is TRBJ2-1; D possibly corresponds to TRBD2 (5 bases). The CDR3 sequence is 11 residues long. Per germline, CDR1 SQVTM and CDR2 ANQGSEA. Here the CDR3 reads CSVYLFIERLF. The CDR3 region has the DNA TGCAGCGTTTACCTATTCATTGAGCGGCTCTTC.

On this clonotype itself: A junction boundary mismatches the germline segment, possibly from a read error. J is TRBJ1-1 and V is TRBV29-1; the D gene is possibly TRBD1 (6 bases). The V gene's germline CDR1 is SQVTM and CDR2 ANQGSEA. This CDR3 has 13 residues. The CDR3 DNA follows: TGCAGCGTGAAAGGGGTGGGGGACACTGAATCTTTCTTT. This codes for CSVKGVGDTESFF.

As regards this clonotype: A junction boundary mismatches the germline segment, possibly from a read error. This chain connects TRBV20-1 to TRBJ2-3; maybe TRBD1 (6 bases). Per germline, CDR1 DFQATT and CDR2 SNEGSKA (reference sequence). CDR3 size: 15 residues. This chain's CDR3 is CSASSSGRGTDKQYF. CDR3 DNA sequence: TGCAGTGCTAGTTCTTCTGGCAGGGGCACAGATAAGCAGTATTTT.

Note on this clonotype: Compared with germline, one end of the junction differs, possibly owing to a read error. The chain combines TRBV5-5 with TRBJ2-1; D is undetermined. CDR1 and CDR2 from the germline V gene are SGHKS and YYEKEE (reference sequence). The CDR3 has 13 amino acids. The CDR3 region is CASCLKRDREQFF. Here the CDR3 DNA reads TGTGCCAGCTGCTTGAAAAGGGATCGGGAGCAGTTCTTC. Full variable domain (outside the CDR3, taken from reference TRBV5-5 and TRBJ2-1): DAGVTQSPTHLIKTRGQQVTLRCSPISGHKSVSWYQQVLGQGPQFIFQYYEKEERGRGNFPDRFSARQFPNYSSELNVNALLLGDSALYLCASCLKRDREQFFGPGTRLTVL.

The CDR3 reads CSASRGRGTELFF. CDR3 DNA: TGCAGTGCTAGTCGGGGGAGAGGCACTGAACTTTTCTTT. The chain joins TRBV20-1 to TRBJ1-1; tentatively, D is TRBD1 (5 bases). The V and J ends lost 3 bases and 13 bases respectively, with 21 bases between them. The CDR3 extends over 13 amino acids. CDR1 DFQATT and CDR2 SNEGSKA come from the germline V gene (reference sequence).

A word on this clonotype: One junction end does not reproduce the germline sequence, and a read error may be involved. The rearrangement links TRBV12-3 or TRBV12-4 to TRBJ2-5, with 11 bases matching TRBD2. The CDR3 runs to 14 residues. As DNA, the CDR3 is TGCGCCAGCTATTCGGGACTAGCGGAAGAGGCCCAGTACTTC. Amino acids: CASYSGLAEEAQYF.

The gene calls are TRBV20-1 and TRBJ2-7; 12 nucleotides match TRBD2. V lost 6 bases, J lost 13 bases, and 19 bases stayed unmatched. Germline CDR1 reads DFQATT; CDR2 reads SNEGSKA (reference sequence). The CDR3 sequence is 15 residues long. CDR3 protein: CSAAWTSGASYVQYF. The DNA of the CDR3 is TGCAGTGCCGCCTGGACTAGCGGGGCTTCCTACGTGCAATACTTC.

This clonotype was seen a few times. Lacking the conserved final phenylalanine or tryptophan, this CDR3 likely reflects a read error. The chain joins TRBV20-1 to TRBJ2-2, with D possibly matching TRBD2 (5 bases). From germline, CDR1 is DFQATT and CDR2 SNEGSKA (reference sequence). This CDR3 region has 16 residues. The CDR3 loop is CIARDWGAANTGELFL. Written as DNA, the CDR3 is TGCATTGCTAGAGATTGGGGAGCAGCGAACACCGGGGAGCTGTTTCTT.

This clonotype was seen only a few times. The V gene is TRBV20-1, the J gene TRBJ2-7; D is undetermined. Germline loops: CDR1 DFQATT, CDR2 SNEGSKA (reference sequence). This CDR3 contains 13 residues. V dropped 7 bases and J dropped 4 bases, with 17 bases sitting between them. CDR3 protein: CSDTDTRVYEQYF. The CDR3 region has the DNA TGCAGTGACACCGATACACGAGTTTACGAGCAGTACTTC.

With regard to this clonotype: One junction end disagrees with the germline gene, perhaps due to a read error. The rearrangement links TRBV6-6 to TRBJ2-1; 12 positions agree with TRBD1. The length of the CDR3 is 15 residues. The germline CDR1 and CDR2 sequences are MNHNY and SVGAGI (reference sequence). The CDR3 reads CASNSGTGGYNEQLF. The CDR3 DNA reads as TGTGCCAGCAATTCAGGGACAGGGGGCTACAATGAGCAGCTCTTC.

In its sample, this clonotype was seen once. The junction and the germline gene differ at one end; a read error may be behind it. The V call is TRBV24-1, the J call TRBJ1-5; 12 nucleotides match TRBD1. The CDR3 is 19 residues long. CDR1 is KGHDR and CDR2 is SFDVKD in the germline V gene. The CDR3 DNA follows: TGTGCCACCAGTGATTTAGCCGGGACAGGGGGCGCCTGTAATCGGCCCCAGCATTTT. It codes for CATSDLAGTGGACNRPQHF.

This chain links TRBV10-3 with TRBJ1-5, with 7 bases that match TRBD1. The CDR3 totals 13 residues. Trimming took 10 bases from V and 16 from J; bases not matched to a gene: 19. CDR1 is ENHRY and CDR2 is SYGVKD in the germline V gene. CDR3 amino acids: CATRKGQAGPLHF. The CDR3, as DNA: TGTGCCACCAGAAAAGGACAGGCCGGGCCCCTTCATTTT.

On this clonotype: An end of the junction does not agree with germline; a read error may underlie this. This rearrangement joins TRBV10-2 to TRBJ2-2; the D call may be TRBD1 or TRBD2 (5 bases each). This CDR3 is 13 amino acids long. The V gene's germline CDR1 is WSHSY and CDR2 SAAADI. The CDR3 loop reads CASRARSSGDLLF. CDR3 DNA sequence: TGCGCCAGCAGAGCCCGGTCCTCCGGGGACCTGTTATTT.

With regard to this clonotype: Compared with germline, one end of the junction differs, possibly owing to a read error. The rearrangement joins TRBV6-5 to TRBJ2-1, with 7 nucleotides matching TRBD2. The CDR3 is 17 residues long. Germline V gene sequence: CDR1 MNHEY, CDR2 SVGAGI. CDR3 in DNA: TGTGCCAGCAGTCACTCAATTCCGCGGGAGAGGATCAATGAGCTGTTCTTC. Its protein is CASSHSIPRERINELFF.